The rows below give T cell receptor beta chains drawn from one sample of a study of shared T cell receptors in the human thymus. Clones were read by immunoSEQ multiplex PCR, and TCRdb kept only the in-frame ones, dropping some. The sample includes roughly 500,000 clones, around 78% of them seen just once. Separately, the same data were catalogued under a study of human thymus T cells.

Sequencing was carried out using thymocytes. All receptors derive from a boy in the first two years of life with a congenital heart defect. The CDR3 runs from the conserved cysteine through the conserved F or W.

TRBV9	CASSVAGMRGRDNEQFF
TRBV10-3	CAIRNSGGCYEQYF
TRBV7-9	CASSEEGPVYNEQFF
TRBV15	CATSRGLDRHQPQHF
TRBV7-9	CASSLGAGGRNEQYF
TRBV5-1	CARAGASLSGANVLTF
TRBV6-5	CASSPGSRVNTEAFF
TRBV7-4	CASSLGGRLERGYF
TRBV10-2	CASSWTKGGWEQYF
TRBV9	CASSGPGTSGTYEQYF
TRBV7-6	CASSLKDRKETQYF
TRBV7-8	CASTLTSGRGETQYF
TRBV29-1	CSGYGTGTGELFF
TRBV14	CASSGGTSPYEQYF
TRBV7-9	CASSWGLAGASSTGELFF
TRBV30	CAWSEEDSPYEQYF
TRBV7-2	CASSPGTGPNTEAFF
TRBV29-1	CSASSTGFSGYTF
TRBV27	CASSAFWLAGRRINEQFF
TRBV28	CASSPRQGTLFF
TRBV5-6	CASSFRSTTSGANEQFF
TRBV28	CASRGLAGGFSYEQYF
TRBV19	CASSTPGGHMTNQPQHF
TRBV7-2	CASSPGGAGMSSYNEQFF
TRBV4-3	CASSQSTPAEEQYF
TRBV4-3	CASSQEPRTSLNEQFF
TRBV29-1	CSVVGETQYF
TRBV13	CASSPPLLSPGELFF
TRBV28	CASSLWGQAVGLNTEAFF
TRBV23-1	CASSLWGGGTEAFF
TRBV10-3	CAISNPGQSAAPRTSGRAGEQYF
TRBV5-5	CASSLGRGDLNSYEQYF
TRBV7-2	CASSLEGRGTEAFF
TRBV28	CASSLEGGTAYEQYF
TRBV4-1	CASSQRPGTGVENIQYF
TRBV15	CATSRDLTSGTDTQYF
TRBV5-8	CASSLTTSTDTQYF
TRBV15	CATSREASGSASNYEQYF
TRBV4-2	CASSQEGLAGLAKNIQYF
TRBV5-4	CASSKGTGYNSPLHF
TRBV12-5	CASGLGHGYTF
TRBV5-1	CASSGRGSQTQYF
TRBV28	CASSPSGTVPDTQYF
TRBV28	CASSTRQGAPREQYF
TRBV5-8	CASSLAWTGGEEGGGYTF